One and the same sample provided the 25 T cell receptor beta chains below, sequenced in a study of T cells in Graves' hyperthyroidism and ophthalmopathy. Researchers amplified the TCR beta CDR3 regions from RNA transcripts. An initial round of RT-PCR targeting the TCR CDR3 relied on the HTBI primer set. TCRdb redid the calling of the multiplex PCR reads with MiXCR, one entry per CDR3 protein. Of hundreds of thousands of distinct CDR3 sequences listed, 30% to 40% are singletons. Source material: blood. These receptors were obtained from a middle-aged woman with Graves' hyperthyroidism.

This clonotype came up many times. J is TRBJ1-1 and V is TRBV4-1; 8 bases are shared with TRBD1. The germline CDR1 and CDR2 sequences are MGHRA and YSYEKL. The junction had 2 bases not matched to a gene; V was cut back by 1 base and J by 7 bases. The CDR3 consists of 13 residues. The CDR3 here is CASSQGTGNEAFF. CDR3 DNA: TGCGCCAGCAGCCAAGGGACAGGGAATGAAGCTTTCTTT.

The rearrangement joins TRBV10-3 to TRBJ2-2, with TRBD2 matching over 9 bases. V was pared by 6 bases and J by 1 base, with 3 bases of the junction left unmatched. The CDR3 is 15 amino acids. From germline, CDR1 is ENHRY and CDR2 SYGVKD. The CDR3 nucleotides read TGTGCCATCAGGGCGACTAGCGGGAACACCGGGGAGCTGTTTTTT. Protein: CAIRATSGNTGELFF.

The J gene is TRBJ2-2, the V gene TRBV20-1; 7 bases line up with TRBD2. The V gene's germline CDR1 is DFQATT and CDR2 SNEGSKA (reference sequence). The CDR3 is made up of 18 amino acids. After removal of 3 bases from V and 3 bases from J, the junction contained 16 bases not matched to a gene. This CDR3 is CSARPAVWTREDTGELFF. The CDR3 DNA follows: TGCAGTGCTAGGCCGGCAGTGTGGACTAGAGAAGACACCGGGGAGCTGTTTTTT.

There are a few counts of this clonotype. The chain joins TRBV6-5 to TRBJ2-7, with D tentatively TRBD1 or TRBD2 (5 bases each). The V and J ends lost 5 bases and 6 bases respectively, with 17 bases between them. The CDR3 consists of 14 residues. Germline lookup yields CDR1 MNHEY and CDR2 SVGAGI. The CDR3, as DNA: TGTGCCAGCAGTCAACCAGGGACGAACTGCGAGCAGTACTTC. Translated, it gives CASSQPGTNCEQYF.

In the case of this clonotype: No conserved phenylalanine or tryptophan ends this CDR3, so it is likely a read error. Because the CDR3's place on the DNA is in doubt, the DNA is left out and the CDR3 is given as listed by TCRdb. The V call is TRBV7-8, the J call TRBJ1-4; the table calls TRBD1, which could not be checked here. CDR1 is SGHVS, CDR2 FQNEAQ, per germline. A total of 10 residues make up the CDR3, ends included. CDR3 sequence reads: CASSLTRTAY.

This clonotype was counted a few times. This rearrangement joins TRBV6-5 to TRBJ1-3; D perhaps matches TRBD1 (6 bases). CDR1 MNHEY and CDR2 SVGAGI come from the germline V gene. Trimming removed 7 bases at V and 8 bases at J, with 15 bases between. The CDR3 has 13 residues. CDR3 amino acids: CASTKGGWDTIYF. The CDR3 DNA is TGTGCCAGCACCAAGGGGGGTTGGGACACCATATATTTT.

This clonotype was counted at least ten times. The chain joins TRBV10-2 to TRBJ2-7; 9 bases agree with TRBD1. Trimming at V came to 6 bases and at J to 3 bases, leaving 9 bases not matched to a gene. The CDR3 runs 15 residues. CDR1 and CDR2 (germline): WSHSY, SAAADI. This CDR3 reads CASSLRDRDDYEQYF. CDR3 DNA sequence: TGCGCCAGCAGCCTCCGGGACAGGGATGACTACGAGCAGTACTTC.

Comments on this clonotype: A much larger clone lies one base from this, so it may be a read error. As the CDR3 is not closed by the conserved phenylalanine or tryptophan, this likely results from a read error. The CDR3 loop reads CASAKNYGYTL. In nucleotides, the CDR3 is TGTGCCAGCGCGAAAAACTATGGCTACACCCTC. The chain has TRBV12-3 or TRBV12-4 and TRBJ1-2; D not resolved. The germline V and J ends were trimmed by 8 bases and 2 bases, with 6 bases remaining between them. CDR3 length: 11 residues.

This chain connects TRBV7-2 to TRBJ2-5; D uncertain. V was shortened by 3 bases and J by 2 bases, with 16 bases between the two germline ends. The CDR3 spans 16 residues. Germline values: CDR1 SGHTA, CDR2 FQGNSA. The CDR3 nucleotides are TGTGCCAGCAGCTTGCTAGTACGACACGAGCAAGAGACCCAGTACTTC. Translation: CASSLLVRHEQETQYF.

The chain carries TRBV25-1 and TRBJ1-2, with D possibly matching TRBD1 (6 bases). Trimming removed 5 bases at V and 0 bases at J, with 16 bases between. CDR3 length: 16 residues. Germline CDR1 and CDR2: MGHDK and SYGVNS. CDR3 DNA sequence: TGTGCCAGCAGTTGGGTGACAGGTGCAACTAACTATGGCTACACCTTC. Translating gives CASSWVTGATNYGYTF.

This chain uses TRBV24-1 with TRBJ1-1; 7 bases match TRBD1. The CDR3 totals 15 residues. V was clipped by 2 bases and J by 1 base; unmatched bases: 3. Germline V gene sequence: CDR1 KGHDR, CDR2 SFDVKD. This CDR3 is CATSDSRTGNTEAFF. The CDR3 region has the DNA TGTGCCACCAGTGATTCCAGGACAGGGAACACTGAAGCTTTCTTT.

This clonotype was detected many times. CDR3 amino acids: CSVEEGILFGTF. CDR3 nucleotide sequence: TGCAGCGTTGAAGAAGGCATATTGTTTGGGACCTTC. The chain recombines TRBV29-1 with TRBJ1-2, with D unresolved. Germline-derived CDR1 and CDR2 are SQVTM and ANQGSEA. The CDR3 length is 12 residues. V was clipped by 0 bases and J by 14 bases, with 16 bases between them.

The V and J genes are TRBV12-3 or TRBV12-4 and TRBJ2-2; 8 bases agree with TRBD1. J gave up 7 bases and V 5 bases, and 9 bases lay outside the gene matches. The CDR3 loop spans 15 amino acids. In nucleotides, the CDR3 is TGTGCCAGCAGTCCCTGGCAGGGGGCTAACGGGGAGCTGTTTTTT. It yields the protein CASSPWQGANGELFF.

Many counts were recorded for this clonotype. The chain recombines TRBV7-9 with TRBJ1-1; no reliable D call. Trimming stripped 5 bases from V and 1 base from J, with 11 bases between. CDR3 length equals 14 residues. Germline V gene data show CDR1 as SEHNR and CDR2 as FQNEAQ (reference sequence). The chain's CDR3 is CASSLMAANTEAFF. The CDR3 region has the DNA TGTGCCAGCAGCCTCATGGCCGCGAACACTGAAGCTTTCTTT. The complete variable domain, with remaining parts taken from reference TRBV7-9 and TRBJ1-1, reads DTGVSQNPRHKITKRGQNVTFRCDPISEHNRLYWYRQTLGQGPEFLTYFQNEAQLEKSRLLSDRFSAERPKGSFSTLEIQRTEQGDSAMYLCASSLMAANTEAFFGQGTRLTVV.

In this sample, this clonotype turned up many times. V gene TRBV15 combines with J gene TRBJ2-7; D call uncertain. The CDR3 runs 14 residues. Trimming left V 5 bases short and J 3 bases short, with 14 bases between. Germline V gives CDR1 LNHNV, CDR2 YYDKDF (reference sequence). CDR3 sequence (DNA): TGTGCCACCAGCGAACGCCGATCTGACTACGAGCAGTACTTC. This codes for CATSERRSDYEQYF.

The rearrangement uses TRBV10-3 and TRBJ1-4; D remains unclear. Germline CDR1 is ENHRY and CDR2 is SYGVKD. The CDR3 is made up of 14 amino acids. The V end lost 0 bases, the J end lost 5 bases, and 7 bases lay between the germline ends. In nucleotides, the CDR3 is TGTGCCATCAGTGAGTCGGAAGAAAATGAAAAACTGTTTTTT. Translation: CAISESEENEKLFF.

The rearrangement joins TRBV12-3 or TRBV12-4 to TRBJ2-5; 9 nucleotides line up with TRBD1. The V gene end was trimmed by 6 bases and the J gene end by 5 bases; junction bases not matched to a gene: 10. CDR3 length equals 15 residues. CDR3 DNA: TGTGCCAGCAGGGACGGACAGGGGAGGGTGGAGACCCAGTACTTC. As protein: CASRDGQGRVETQYF.

In its sample, this clonotype was seen many times. V gene TRBV7-2 combines with J gene TRBJ1-5; unclear D gene. The CDR3 has 14 residues. V lost 6 bases and J 2 bases, leaving 11 bases between the germline ends. In germline, CDR1 is SGHTA, CDR2 FQGNSA. In nucleotides, the CDR3 is TGTGCCAGCAGTCTGGGATGGGGCAATCAGCCCCAGCATTTT. Encoded protein: CASSLGWGNQPQHF.

V and J are TRBV29-1 and TRBJ1-2; TRBD1 matches 9 bases. In germline, CDR1 is SQVTM, CDR2 ANQGSEA. With 2 bases clipped from V and 7 bases from J, the junction kept 5 bases outside the gene matches. The CDR3 loop spans 13 amino acids. CDR3 in amino acids: CSVENRGLRGYTF. The CDR3, as DNA: TGCAGCGTTGAAAACAGGGGGCTGCGTGGCTACACCTTC.

This clonotype was counted a single time. The chain couples TRBV24-1 to TRBJ2-3; D is possibly TRBD1 or TRBD2 (6 bases each). The V end lost 6 bases, the J end lost 4 bases, and 16 bases lay between the germline ends. The CDR3 is made up of 15 amino acids. Germline CDR1 is KGHDR and CDR2 is SFDVKD. The CDR3 nucleotides are TGTGCCACCAGTCACGGGGGCCCGAATTCAGATACGCAGTATTTT. Translation gives CATSHGGPNSDTQYF.

About this clonotype: A read error may produce the germline difference seen at one junction end. The chain links TRBV6-6 to TRBJ1-2; no firm D call. Germline V gene data show CDR1 as MNHNY and CDR2 as SVGAGI (reference sequence). The CDR3 runs to 13 residues. The CDR3 DNA sequence: TGTGCCATCAGTGACCACGGACGGGATGGCTACACCTTC. It encodes CAISDHGRDGYTF.

This clonotype was seen only a few times. V usage is TRBV29-1 and J usage is TRBJ2-7, with D possibly TRBD2 on 6 matching bases. Trimming cost V 4 bases and J 0 bases, with 19 bases left between them. The CDR3 sequence is 16 residues long. Per the germline V gene, CDR1 is SQVTM and CDR2 is ANQGSEA. The CDR3 reads CSVVLSASALSYEQYF. As DNA, the CDR3 is TGCAGCGTTGTTCTGTCGGCTAGCGCCCTCTCCTACGAGCAGTACTTC.

As for this clonotype: Here the CDR3 omits its conserved ending phenylalanine or tryptophan, so a read error is the likely source. The CDR3, as DNA: TGTGCCAGCAGGTCCCGGGTGGCGGGGACTGAAGCTTTCCTT. It codes for CASRSRVAGTEAFL. This chain joins TRBV6-4 and TRBJ1-1; D is ambiguous. The germline V gene encodes CDR1 MRHNA and CDR2 SNTAGT. The CDR3 covers 14 residues. V gave up 6 bases and J gave up 5 bases, with 16 bases separating them.

This clonotype was seen a few times. The chain couples TRBV27 to TRBJ1-6; possibly TRBD1 for D (5 bases). The CDR3 runs to 13 residues. Germline CDR1 reads MNHEY; CDR2 reads SMNVEV (reference sequence). V was pared by 2 bases and J by 9 bases, with 8 bases between. The CDR3 sequence: CASSLNGASPLHF. The CDR3 DNA is TGTGCCAGCAGTTTAAATGGGGCTTCACCCCTCCACTTT.

This clonotype has a handful of counts. CDR3 in amino acids: CASCGQGEAYQQFF. CDR3 DNA sequence: TGTGCCAGCTGTGGGCAGGGAGAGGCCTATCAGCAGTTCTTC. This rearrangement joins TRBV19 to TRBJ2-1; possibly TRBD1 or TRBD2 for D (5 bases each). V shed 9 bases and J shed 11 bases, with 23 bases lying between them. Germline loops: CDR1 LNHDA, CDR2 SQIVND (reference sequence). The CDR3 sequence is 14 residues long.